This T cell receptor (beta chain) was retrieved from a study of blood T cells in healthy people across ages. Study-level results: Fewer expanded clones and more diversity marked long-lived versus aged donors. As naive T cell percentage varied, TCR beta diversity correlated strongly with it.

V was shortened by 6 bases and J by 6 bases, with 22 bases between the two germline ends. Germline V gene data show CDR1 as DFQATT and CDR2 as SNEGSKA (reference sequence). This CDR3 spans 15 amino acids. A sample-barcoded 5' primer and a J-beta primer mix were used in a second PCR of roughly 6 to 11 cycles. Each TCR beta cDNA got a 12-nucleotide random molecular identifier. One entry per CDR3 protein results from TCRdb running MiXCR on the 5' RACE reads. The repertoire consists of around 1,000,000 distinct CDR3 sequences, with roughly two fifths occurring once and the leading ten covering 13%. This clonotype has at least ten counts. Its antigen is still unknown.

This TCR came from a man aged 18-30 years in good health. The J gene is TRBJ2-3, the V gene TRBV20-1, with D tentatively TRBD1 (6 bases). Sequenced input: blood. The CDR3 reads CSAPDRQDPGDTQYF. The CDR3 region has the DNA TGCAGTGCCCCAGACCGACAGGACCCGGGGGATACGCAGTATTTT.